This is a list of T cell receptor beta chains from one sample in a study of CD8 T cells in ankylosing spondylitis. Each CDR3 protein gets one entry after TCRdb re-called the 5' RACE reads with MiXCR. The data hold roughly 46,000 distinct CDR3 sequences, with 3% to 4.5% observed a single time. Sequencing was carried out using blood, either unsorted or a sorted T cell fraction (not recorded which). The receptors originated from a female donor with ankylosing spondylitis or in good health (not recorded which). The CDR3 runs from the conserved cysteine through the conserved F or W. A D gene is named only where the DNA matches it firmly. Clone size is shown for a subset of rows, as once, few, many or a class of expanded clone.

j_call: TRBJ2-2; d_call: .; clone_size: few; v_call: TRBV9; cdr3_aa: CASSVAGGFTGELFF; cdr3_nt: TGTGCCAGCAGCGTAGCCGGGGGCTTCACCGGGGAGCTGTTTTTT
j_call: TRBJ2-2; d_call: .; clone_size: many; v_call: TRBV9; cdr3_aa: CASSAGGQVRAGELFF; cdr3_nt: TGTGCCAGCAGCGCTGGGGGGCAGGTTAGAGCCGGGGAGCTGTTTTTT
j_call: TRBJ1-2; d_call: .; clone_size: few; v_call: TRBV9; cdr3_aa: CASSVGLSVGYTF; cdr3_nt: TGTGCCAGCAGCGTAGGCCTCTCGGTTGGCTACACCTTC
j_call: TRBJ1-1; d_call: TRBD1; clone_size: few; v_call: TRBV9; cdr3_aa: CASSFRGLTEAFF; cdr3_nt: TGTGCCAGCAGCTTCAGGGGGCTCACTGAAGCTTTCTTT
j_call: TRBJ1-4; d_call: TRBD1; clone_size: many; v_call: TRBV9; cdr3_aa: CASSGTGGARTNEKLFF; cdr3_nt: TGTGCCAGCAGCGGAACAGGGGGCGCGAGAACTAATGAAAAACTGTTTTTT
j_call: TRBJ1-2; d_call: .; clone_size: medium-sized; v_call: TRBV9; cdr3_aa: CASSVEDVGYGYTF; cdr3_nt: TGTGCCAGCAGCGTAGAGGATGTAGGGTATGGCTACACCTTC
j_call: TRBJ2-5; d_call: .; clone_size: many; v_call: TRBV9; cdr3_aa: CASSVDPPGGRQETQYF; cdr3_nt: TGTGCCAGCAGCGTAGATCCCCCTGGGGGGAGACAGGAGACCCAGTACTTC
j_call: TRBJ1-1; d_call: TRBD1; clone_size: many; v_call: TRBV9; cdr3_aa: CASSVLTGGNTEAFF; cdr3_nt: TGTGCCAGCAGCGTACTAACAGGGGGGAACACTGAAGCTTTCTTT
j_call: TRBJ2-3; d_call: .; clone_size: many; v_call: TRBV9; cdr3_aa: CASSVLQGRGTDTQYF; cdr3_nt: TGTGCCAGCAGCGTCCTACAGGGAAGGGGCACAGATACGCAGTATTTT
j_call: TRBJ2-3; d_call: .; clone_size: many; v_call: TRBV9; cdr3_aa: CASSTGLINTDTQYF; cdr3_nt: TGTGCCAGCAGCACGGGACTTATAAACACAGATACGCAGTATTTT
j_call: TRBJ1-1; d_call: .; clone_size: many; v_call: TRBV9; cdr3_aa: CASSSGRDRDEAFF; cdr3_nt: TGTGCCAGCAGCTCCGGGAGGGATCGGGATGAAGCTTTCTTT
j_call: TRBJ2-5; d_call: .; clone_size: many; v_call: TRBV9; cdr3_aa: CASSVSGSSEETQYF; cdr3_nt: TGTGCCAGCAGCGTAAGCGGGTCCTCCGAAGAGACCCAGTACTTC
j_call: TRBJ1-5; d_call: TRBD1; clone_size: many; v_call: TRBV24-1; cdr3_aa: CATSSGGGFRNQPQHF; cdr3_nt: TGTGCCACCAGTTCAGGGGGGGGCTTTCGCAATCAGCCCCAGCATTTT
j_call: TRBJ2-2; d_call: .; clone_size: many; v_call: TRBV9; cdr3_aa: CASSPPRPDLRELFF; cdr3_nt: TGTGCCAGCAGCCCTCCCCGTCCGGACCTCAGGGAGCTGTTTTTT
j_call: TRBJ1-4; d_call: TRBD1; clone_size: many; v_call: TRBV9; cdr3_aa: CASSVSTGWNEKLFF; cdr3_nt: TGTGCCAGCAGCGTGTCGACAGGGTGGAACGAAAAACTGTTTTTT
j_call: TRBJ2-2; d_call: .; clone_size: many; v_call: TRBV9; cdr3_aa: CASSVEGGRGTGELFF; cdr3_nt: TGTGCCAGCAGCGTAGAGGGGGGACGTGGCACCGGGGAGCTGTTTTTT
j_call: TRBJ2-5; d_call: TRBD1; clone_size: few; v_call: TRBV9; cdr3_aa: CASGQTGGFSETQYF; cdr3_nt: TGTGCCAGCGGACAAACAGGGGGCTTTAGCGAGACCCAGTACTTC
j_call: TRBJ2-5; d_call: TRBD1; clone_size: many; v_call: TRBV9; cdr3_aa: CASSDGAQGRETQYF; cdr3_nt: TGTGCCAGCAGCGATGGCGCACAGGGGCGGGAGACCCAGTACTTC
j_call: TRBJ1-2; d_call: .; clone_size: many; v_call: TRBV9; cdr3_aa: CASSVWNGPQQSGYTF; cdr3_nt: TGTGCCAGCAGCGTATGGAATGGGCCCCAACAGAGTGGCTACACCTTC
j_call: TRBJ2-2; d_call: TRBD2; clone_size: many; v_call: TRBV9; cdr3_aa: CASSGPPGLAGVGAGELFF; cdr3_nt: TGTGCCAGCAGCGGACCACCCGGACTAGCGGGGGTGGGGGCCGGGGAGCTGTTTTTT
j_call: TRBJ2-3; d_call: .; clone_size: many; v_call: TRBV9; cdr3_aa: CASSVGLGSDTQYF; cdr3_nt: TGTGCCAGCAGCGTAGGACTAGGTTCAGATACGCAGTATTTT
j_call: TRBJ1-5; d_call: TRBD1; clone_size: .; v_call: TRBV9; cdr3_aa: CARSDRGGQPQHF; cdr3_nt: TGTGCCAGAAGCGACAGGGGCGGGCAGCCCCAGCATTTT
j_call: TRBJ2-7; d_call: TRBD2; clone_size: many; v_call: TRBV9; cdr3_aa: CASSRGTSVYEQYF; cdr3_nt: TGTGCCAGCAGTCGAGGGACTAGCGTTTACGAGCAGTACTTC
j_call: TRBJ2-1; d_call: TRBD2; clone_size: few; v_call: TRBV9; cdr3_aa: CASSAQLAGGNNEQFF; cdr3_nt: TGTGCCAGCAGCGCTCAACTAGCGGGGGGAAACAATGAGCAGTTCTTC
j_call: TRBJ1-2; d_call: .; clone_size: many; v_call: TRBV9; cdr3_aa: CASSKTGNYGYTF; cdr3_nt: TGTGCCAGCAGTAAGACGGGGAACTATGGCTACACCTTC
j_call: TRBJ2-7; d_call: .; clone_size: many; v_call: TRBV9; cdr3_aa: CASSGLPLGEQYF; cdr3_nt: TGTGCCAGCAGCGGCCTCCCACTGGGGGAGCAGTACTTC